The T cell receptor beta chain described here comes from a study of cytomegalovirus exposure and HLA in healthy donors. On the study more broadly: A prior study identified 117 million unique TCR beta sequences from about 200 million T cells. Points from the study as a whole: Earlier results showed most TCR beta V segments being productive about 87% or about 30% of the time. Altogether, 150 or so TCR beta chains were recorded as cytomegalovirus-associated.

Concerning this clone itself: Its target is not known.

From germline, CDR1 is SQVTM and CDR2 ANQGSEA. The CDR3 totals 14 residues. The PCR was carried out with 60 Vbeta primers and 13 Jbeta primers. The repertoire was sequenced with immunoSEQ multiplex PCR; TCRdb's copy has only in-frame clones and lacks some. The sample has tens of thousands of clones, less than 80% seen once; the top ten hold roughly 8%. The sample taken for sequencing was PBMCs. The clonotype originates from a man aged 55-75 years in good health and CMV-seropositive. The rearrangement uses TRBV29-1 and TRBJ2-5; D is perhaps TRBD2 (6 bases). The J call is in doubt because the DNA end fits TRBJ2-7 better. As DNA, the CDR3 is TGCAGCGTTTTAACGGGACTGACTACCTACGAGCAGTACTTC. The encoded protein is CSVLTGLTTYEQYF.